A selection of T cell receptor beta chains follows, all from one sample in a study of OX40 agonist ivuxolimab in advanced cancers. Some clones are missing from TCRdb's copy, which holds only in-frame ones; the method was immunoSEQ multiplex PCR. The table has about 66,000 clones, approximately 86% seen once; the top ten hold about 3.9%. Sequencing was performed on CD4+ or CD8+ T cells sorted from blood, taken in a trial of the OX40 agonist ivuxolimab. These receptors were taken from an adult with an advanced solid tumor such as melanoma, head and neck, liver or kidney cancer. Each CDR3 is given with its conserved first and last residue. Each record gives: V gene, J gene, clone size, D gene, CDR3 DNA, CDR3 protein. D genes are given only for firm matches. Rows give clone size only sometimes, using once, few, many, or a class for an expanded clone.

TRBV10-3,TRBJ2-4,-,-,TGTGCCATCAGTGAGTCGGGGATAGGAAACATTCAGTACTTC,CAISESGIGNIQYF
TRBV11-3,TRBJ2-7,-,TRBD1,TGTGCCAGCAGCTGGGGACAGGGCTACGAGCAGTACTTC,CASSWGQGYEQYF
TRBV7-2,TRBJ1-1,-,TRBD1,TGTGCCAGCAGCTTAGCCCCTGGGACAGGAGCTGAAGCTTTCTTT,CASSLAPGTGAEAFF
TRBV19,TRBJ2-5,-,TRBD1,TGTGCCAGTACCAAATCGTCCGGGACAGGGGGCGTAGAGACCCAGTACTTC,CASTKSSGTGGVETQYF
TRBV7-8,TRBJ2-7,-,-,TGTGCCAGCAGCTTAAGGTCTTACGAGCAGTACTTC,CASSLRSYEQYF
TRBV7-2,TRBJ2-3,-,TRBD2,TGTGCCAGCAGCCCGGGGGGGGCGGGACCATCAATAGATACGCAGTATTTT,CASSPGGAGPSIDTQYF
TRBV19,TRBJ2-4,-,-,TGTGCCAGTATTGGATATTACCGGGACAAAAAAAACATTCAGTACTTC,CASIGYYRDKKNIQYF
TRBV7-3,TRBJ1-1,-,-,TGTGCCAGCAGCCCGACCGGTGGCTATCACATGAACACTGAAGCTTTCTTT,CASSPTGGYHMNTEAFF
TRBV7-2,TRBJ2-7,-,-,TGTGCCAGCAGCTCCCGAACAGGGAACGAGCAGTACTTC,CASSSRTGNEQYF
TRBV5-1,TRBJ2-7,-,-,TGCGCCAGCAGCTTTCAAGCAGGGAGTCCGGGAGAGCAGTACTTC,CASSFQAGSPGEQYF
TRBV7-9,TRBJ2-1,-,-,TGTGCCAGCAGCTTAGCCGAAGGGTTAGGCTACAATGAGCAGTTCTTC,CASSLAEGLGYNEQFF
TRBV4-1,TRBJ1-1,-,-,TGCGCCAGCAGCCAGCCGAATCGGCCGAACACTGAAGCTTTCTTT,CASSQPNRPNTEAFF
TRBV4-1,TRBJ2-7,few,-,TGCGCCAGCAGCGCCCCGTGGTCCTACGAGCAGTACTTC,CASSAPWSYEQYF
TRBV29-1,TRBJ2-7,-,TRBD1,TGCAGCGTTGTCCGACAGGGGAGTACCTACGAGCAGTACTTC,CSVVRQGSTYEQYF
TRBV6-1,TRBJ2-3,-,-,TGTGCCAGCGCGGCCGCAGATACGCAGTATTTT,CASAAADTQYF
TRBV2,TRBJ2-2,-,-,TGTGCCAGCAGTGATGTAGGGTCGGAGCTGTTTTTT,CASSDVGSELFF
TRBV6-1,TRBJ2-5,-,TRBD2,TGTGCCAGCAGGACTAGCCCAGATCAGACCCAGTACTTC,CASRTSPDQTQYF
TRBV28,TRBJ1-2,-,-,TGTGCCAGCAGCCCTACTCTAAACTATGGCTACACCTTC,CASSPTLNYGYTF
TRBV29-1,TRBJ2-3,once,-,TGCAGCGTGGGGGAAACAGATACGCAGTATTTT,CSVGETDTQYF
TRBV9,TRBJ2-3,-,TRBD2,TGTGCCAGCAGCGTAGATTTAGCGGGGACGAGTGGGGCGCAGTATTTT,CASSVDLAGTSGAQYF
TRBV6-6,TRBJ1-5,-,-,TGTGCCAGCAAGTACAGGGTGGATCAGCCCCAGCATTTT,CASKYRVDQPQHF
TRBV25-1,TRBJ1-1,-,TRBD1,TGTGCCAGCAAGGAGGGGGCCACTGAAGCTTTCTTT,CASKEGATEAFF
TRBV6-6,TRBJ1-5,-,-,TGTGCCGTACAGGGTCGGCATCAGCCCCAGCATTTT,CAVQGRHQPQHF
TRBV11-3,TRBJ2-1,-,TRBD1,TGTGCCAGCAGCCCTAGGGACAGCCATGAGCAGTTCTTC,CASSPRDSHEQFF
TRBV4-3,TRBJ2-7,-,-,TGCGCCAGCAGCCAAGGTTTGACAGACCCCTACGAGCAGTACTTC,CASSQGLTDPYEQYF
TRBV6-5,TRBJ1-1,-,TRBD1,TGTGCCAGCAGGCAAAATTACAGGGGTGAAGCTTTCTTT,CASRQNYRGEAFF
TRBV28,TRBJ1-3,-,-,TGTGCCAGCAACTACAACCTCCCTCCTGGAAACACCATATATTTT,CASNYNLPPGNTIYF
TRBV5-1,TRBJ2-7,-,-,TGCGCCAGCAGCTTGGCCAGGGACCCCTACGAGCAGTACTTC,CASSLARDPYEQYF
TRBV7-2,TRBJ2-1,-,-,TGTGCCAGCAGCTTAGTCAGGGGTGAGCAGTTCTTC,CASSLVRGEQFF
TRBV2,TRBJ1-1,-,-,TGTGCCAGCATGGCCCCTCCGGGAAGGGGTAACACTGAAGCTTTCTTT,CASMAPPGRGNTEAFF